This passage covers 25 T cell receptor beta chains from one sample sequenced in a study of shared clonotypes between healthy human individuals. Sequencing used immunoSEQ multiplex PCR; TCRdb keeps in-frame clones, though not all of them. The sample lists roughly 640,000 clones; approximately 79% were seen once. The sequencing input was memory CD4+ T cells sorted from blood. Subset reported: CD45RA-negative fraction. These receptors were collected from a young woman in good health.

The chain carries TRBV6-5 and TRBJ2-1; D gene ambiguous. V gave up 0 bases and J gave up 8 bases, with 8 bases separating them. Germline CDR1 MNHEY, CDR2 SVGAGI. The CDR3 loop spans 13 amino acids. This CDR3 is CASSYSYRDEQFF. The CDR3, as DNA: TGTGCCAGCAGTTACTCGTATCGGGATGAGCAGTTCTTC.

This sequence joins TRBV7-9 and TRBJ2-3, with 8 bases lining up with TRBD2. Per the germline V gene, CDR1 is SEHNR and CDR2 is FQNEAQ (reference sequence). The CDR3 is 16 amino acids. J was trimmed by 2 bases and V by 5 bases; bases with no gene match: 9. CDR3 loop: CASSPGGGNPTDTQYF. CDR3 bases: TGTGCCAGCAGCCCCGGGGGGGGTAACCCCACAGATACGCAGTATTTT.

The CDR3 here is CASSRGHQASYEQYF. CDR3 nucleotides: TGTGCCAGTAGTAGGGGACATCAGGCTTCCTACGAGCAGTACTTC. This chain links TRBV19 with TRBJ2-7, with D possibly matching TRBD1 (6 bases). Looked up from germline, CDR1 is LNHDA and CDR2 is SQIVND (reference sequence). This CDR3 is 15 amino acids long. The V end lost 4 bases, the J end lost 1 base, and 14 bases lay between the germline ends.

The chain has TRBV7-2 and TRBJ1-5, with D possibly being TRBD1 (6 bases). Germline CDR1 reads SGHTA; CDR2 reads FQGNSA. The V gene lost 7 bases and the J gene lost 7 bases, with 17 bases spanning the gap. The CDR3 length is 14 residues. The chain's CDR3 is CASTEGGWVQPQHF. The CDR3 bases are TGTGCCAGCACCGAAGGGGGGTGGGTACAGCCCCAGCATTTT.

The count of this clone is one. J is TRBJ2-7 and V is TRBV11-2, with D tentatively TRBD1 (5 bases). The germline V and J ends were trimmed by 5 bases and 3 bases, with 8 bases remaining between them. This CDR3 contains 12 residues. Germline assignment: CDR1 SGHAT and CDR2 FQNNGV. CDR3 nucleotides: TGTGCCAGCAGCCTGACAGACTACGAGCAGTACTTC. Encoded protein: CASSLTDYEQYF.

The chain combines TRBV7-8 with TRBJ2-1; D gene uncertain. CDR3 length equals 16 residues. The germline V gene has CDR1 SGHVS and CDR2 FQNEAQ. V gave up 1 base and J gave up 8 bases, with 18 bases separating them. The CDR3 protein is CASSLVTRSPGDEQFF. For the CDR3, the DNA is TGTGCCAGCAGCTTAGTCACCCGGTCCCCTGGGGATGAGCAGTTCTTC.

The V call is TRBV5-1, the J call TRBJ2-1, with a weak D call TRBD1 (6 bases). The germline V and J ends were trimmed by 7 bases and 7 bases, with 15 bases remaining between them. Germline CDR1 reads SGHRS; CDR2 reads YFSETQ. The CDR3 totals 13 residues. DNA for the CDR3: TGCGCCAGCGGAACAGGGATCGGGAATGAGCAGTTCTTC. Residues: CASGTGIGNEQFF. The variable domain in full, with the rest retrieved from reference TRBV5-1 and TRBJ2-1, is KAGVTQTPRYLIKTRGQQVTLSCSPISGHRSVSWYQQTPGQGLQFLFEYFSETQRNKGNFPGRFSGRQFSNSRSEMNVSTLELGDSALYLCASGTGIGNEQFFGPGTRLTVL.

The chain couples TRBV7-3 to TRBJ2-3; D could derive from TRBD1 or TRBD2 (5 bases each). Germline V gene data show CDR1 as SGHTA and CDR2 as FQGTGA. V was trimmed by 2 bases and J by 2 bases, leaving 11 bases between them. CDR3 size: 15 residues. The CDR3 protein is CASSLLGLATDTQYF. The CDR3 DNA sequence: TGTGCCAGCAGCTTATTGGGGCTAGCCACAGATACGCAGTATTTT.

The V gene is TRBV6-4, the J gene TRBJ2-3; D gene ambiguous. Germline CDR1 MRHNA, CDR2 SNTAGT. V lost 2 bases, J lost 5 bases, and 20 bases lay in between. There are 17 residues in the CDR3. This CDR3 reads CASSDGVGIGLGDTQYF. CDR3 nucleotides: TGTGCCAGCAGTGACGGTGTAGGGATTGGTCTAGGAGATACGCAGTATTTT.

V is TRBV27 and J is TRBJ1-1, with D uncertain. The V end lost 2 bases, the J end lost 12 bases, and 10 bases lay between the germline ends. Germline-derived CDR1 and CDR2 are MNHEY and SMNVEV (reference sequence). The CDR3 totals 11 residues. The CDR3 reads CASSLLGRTFF. The CDR3 DNA follows: TGTGCCAGCAGTTTACTTGGGAGAACTTTCTTT.

This clone was found once. The same CDR3 is also encoded by other DNA sequences in this sample. The chain joins TRBV5-1 to TRBJ2-2, with 12 positions matching TRBD2. Germline V CDR1 and CDR2: SGHRS, YFSETQ. With V trimmed by 5 bases and J by 5 bases, 1 base remained unmatched. This CDR3 has 14 amino acids. In DNA, the CDR3 is TGCGCCAGCAGACTAGCGGGAGGAACCGGGGAGCTGTTTTTT. Translation gives CASRLAGGTGELFF. The whole variable domain, filled in from reference TRBV5-1 and TRBJ2-2, reads KAGVTQTPRYLIKTRGQQVTLSCSPISGHRSVSWYQQTPGQGLQFLFEYFSETQRNKGNFPGRFSGRQFSNSRSEMNVSTLELGDSALYLCASRLAGGTGELFFGEGSRLTVL.

The V and J genes are TRBV5-1 and TRBJ2-3; D is unclear. V gave up 0 bases and J gave up 3 bases, with 5 bases separating them. Germline V gives CDR1 SGHRS, CDR2 YFSETQ. This CDR3 spans 13 amino acids. CDR3 in amino acids: CASSLDFTDTQYF. CDR3 nucleotides: TGCGCCAGCAGCTTGGATTTTACAGATACGCAGTATTTT.

The V and J genes are TRBV5-1 and TRBJ2-5; D possibly corresponds to TRBD2 (7 bases). This CDR3 spans 16 amino acids. V lost 7 bases and J 2 bases, leaving 21 bases between the germline ends. Germline-derived CDR1 and CDR2 are SGHRS and YFSETQ. CDR3 in amino acids: CASRLGGGGPQETQYF. The CDR3, as DNA: TGCGCCAGCCGACTTGGGGGGGGCGGCCCACAAGAGACCCAGTACTTC.

The V and J genes are TRBV28 and TRBJ2-2; 10 nucleotides align to TRBD1. Germline V gene lookup returns CDR1 MDHEN and CDR2 SYDVKM. CDR3 size: 16 residues. V was clipped by 4 bases and J by 7 bases; unmatched bases: 9. In DNA form, the CDR3 reads TGTGCCAGCAGTTGGTCGGGACAGGGGAAAGGCGGGGAGCTGTTTTTT. Translated, it gives CASSWSGQGKGGELFF.

This chain joins TRBV23-1 and TRBJ1-1; 9 nucleotides match TRBD1. TRBV23-1 is known as an ORF, though its function is uncertain. V lost 2 bases, J lost 3 bases, and 4 bases stayed unmatched. The CDR3 runs 15 residues. In nucleotides, the CDR3 is TGCGCCAGCAGTCAACGACAGGGGGAGGACACTGAAGCTTTCTTT. It yields the protein CASSQRQGEDTEAFF.

The chain couples TRBV30 to TRBJ2-1; 13 bases fit TRBD2. J gave up 2 bases and V 8 bases, and 15 bases lay outside the gene matches. The CDR3 length is 18 residues. Germline CDR1 is GTSNPN and CDR2 is SVGIG (reference sequence). The CDR3 is CARPGTSGKEVPYNEQFF. CDR3 nucleotides: TGTGCCCGGCCGGGGACTAGCGGGAAGGAGGTCCCCTACAATGAGCAGTTCTTC. Using reference TRBV30 and TRBJ2-1 for the parts outside the CDR3, the full variable domain is SQTIHQWPATLVQPVGSPLSLECTVEGTSNPNLYWYRQAAGRGLQLLFYSVGIGQISSEVPQNLSASRPQDRQFILSSKKLLLSDSGFYLCARPGTSGKEVPYNEQFFGPGTRLTVL.

The chain links TRBV13 to TRBJ2-2; 8 nucleotides line up with TRBD1. This CDR3 region has 15 residues. V lost 5 bases to trimming and J lost 6 bases; unmatched junction nucleotides: 8. In germline, CDR1 is PRHDT, CDR2 FYEKMQ (reference sequence). The DNA for the CDR3 is TGTGCCAGCAGCCCAATATCAGGGGGCCCCGGGGAGCTGTTTTTT. This gives the protein CASSPISGGPGELFF. Full variable domain (outside the CDR3, taken from reference TRBV13 and TRBJ2-2): AAGVIQSPRHLIKEKRETATLKCYPIPRHDTVYWYQQGPGQDPQFLISFYEKMQSDKGSIPDRFSAQQFSDYHSELNMSSLELGDSALYFCASSPISGGPGELFFGEGSRLTVL.

The chain links TRBV2 to TRBJ2-5; 13 bases are shared with TRBD2. With 6 bases clipped from V and 4 bases from J, the junction kept 5 bases outside the gene matches. Per germline, CDR1 SNHLY and CDR2 FYNNEI. The length of the CDR3 is 15 residues. The CDR3, as DNA: TGTGCCAGCAGCGTACTAGCGGGAGGGACAGAGACCCAGTACTTC. It specifies CASSVLAGGTETQYF.

This clone was detected a few times. The V and J genes are TRBV7-2 and TRBJ2-1; D could derive from TRBD1 or TRBD2 (5 bases each). Per germline, CDR1 SGHTA and CDR2 FQGNSA. The CDR3 is 14 residues long. Trimming took 5 bases from V and 7 from J, leaving 15 bases between them. CDR3 in DNA: TGTGCCAGCAGCCGTCCGGGACGGTGGAATGAGCAGTTCTTC. This translates into CASSRPGRWNEQFF.

For this clone: This could be a read error, since a much larger clone is one nucleotide away. V is TRBV6-1 and J is TRBJ2-6; D gene unclear. The germline gives CDR1 MNHNS, CDR2 SASEGT. The CDR3 runs 13 residues. Trimming shortened V by 6 bases and J by 2 bases, and 5 bases separated the two germline ends. The DNA of the CDR3 is TGTGCCAGCAGGTACCCTGGGGCCAACGTCCTGACTTTC. It specifies CASRYPGANVLTF.

The chain employs TRBV6-1 and TRBJ2-1, with no clear D. The V gene lost 7 bases and the J gene lost 6 bases, with 10 bases spanning the gap. The CDR3 totals 12 residues. CDR1 is MNHNS, CDR2 SASEGT, per germline. CDR3 coding DNA: TGTGCCAGCATGGGGAACGGCAATGAGCAGTTCTTC. It specifies CASMGNGNEQFF.

The rearrangement joins TRBV6-5 to TRBJ2-4; 9 bases line up with TRBD1. Germline V gene lookup returns CDR1 MNHEY and CDR2 SVGAGI. The CDR3 totals 15 residues. The J segment lost 7 bases and the V segment lost 8 bases, leaving 12 bases of the junction unmatched. CDR3 in DNA: TGTGCCAGCGCATTTCGGGACAGGGACAGGAACATTCAGTACTTC. Encoded protein: CASAFRDRDRNIQYF.

V usage is TRBV12-5 and J usage is TRBJ2-3, with 14 bases fitting TRBD2. The trim removed 4 bases at V and 4 bases at J, leaving 4 bases unmatched. The CDR3 runs 16 residues. Germline CDR1 and CDR2: LGHNT and FRNRAP. CDR3 protein: CASGSGLAGAADTQYF. The CDR3, as DNA: TGTGCTAGTGGTTCGGGACTAGCGGGAGCCGCAGATACGCAGTATTTT.

There are a few counts of this clone. The chain is built from TRBV5-1 and TRBJ2-3; no clear D gene. Germline V gives CDR1 SGHRS, CDR2 YFSETQ. V lost 0 bases, J lost 2 bases, and 10 bases lay in between. The CDR3 covers 15 residues. Here the CDR3 reads CASSLDNSVTDTQYF. The DNA for the CDR3 is TGCGCCAGCAGCTTGGATAACTCCGTCACAGATACGCAGTATTTT.

This sequence joins TRBV7-3 and TRBJ1-1, with D unresolved. In germline, CDR1 is SGHTA, CDR2 FQGTGA. The V and J ends lost 4 bases and 3 bases respectively, with 9 bases between them. This CDR3 comprises 13 residues. The CDR3 coding sequence is TGTGCCAGCAGCTCGGGAGCGGACACTGAAGCTTTCTTT. Residues: CASSSGADTEAFF.